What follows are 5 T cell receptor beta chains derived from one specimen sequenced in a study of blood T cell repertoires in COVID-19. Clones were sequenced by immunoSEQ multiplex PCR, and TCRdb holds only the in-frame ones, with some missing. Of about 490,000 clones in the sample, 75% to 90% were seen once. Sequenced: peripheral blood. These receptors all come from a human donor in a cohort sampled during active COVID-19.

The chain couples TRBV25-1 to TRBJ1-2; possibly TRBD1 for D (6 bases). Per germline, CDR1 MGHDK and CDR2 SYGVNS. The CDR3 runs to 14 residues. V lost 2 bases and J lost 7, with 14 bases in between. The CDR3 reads CASSEDTGTGGYTF. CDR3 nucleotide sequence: TGTGCCAGCAGTGAAGACACAGGGACGGGTGGCTACACCTTC.

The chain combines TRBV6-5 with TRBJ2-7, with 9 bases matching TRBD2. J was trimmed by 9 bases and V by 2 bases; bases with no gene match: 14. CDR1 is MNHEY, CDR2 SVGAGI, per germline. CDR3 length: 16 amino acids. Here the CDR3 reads CASSYGPPAGGGTQYF. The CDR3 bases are TGTGCCAGCAGTTACGGGCCCCCAGCGGGAGGCGGGACGCAGTACTTC.

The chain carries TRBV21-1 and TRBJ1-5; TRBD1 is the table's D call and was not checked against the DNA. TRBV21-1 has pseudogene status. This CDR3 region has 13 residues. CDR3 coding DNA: TGTGCCAGCAGCAAAGAGTGGGGCCGGCCCCAGCATTTT. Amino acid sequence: CASSKEWGRPQHF.

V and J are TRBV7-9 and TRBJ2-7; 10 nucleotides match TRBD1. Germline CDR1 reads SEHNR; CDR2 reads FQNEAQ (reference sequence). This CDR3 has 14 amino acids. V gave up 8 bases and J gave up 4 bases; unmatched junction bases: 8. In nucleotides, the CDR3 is TGTGCCAGCTCCGGGACAGGGGTCTTATACGAGCAGTACTTC. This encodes CASSGTGVLYEQYF.

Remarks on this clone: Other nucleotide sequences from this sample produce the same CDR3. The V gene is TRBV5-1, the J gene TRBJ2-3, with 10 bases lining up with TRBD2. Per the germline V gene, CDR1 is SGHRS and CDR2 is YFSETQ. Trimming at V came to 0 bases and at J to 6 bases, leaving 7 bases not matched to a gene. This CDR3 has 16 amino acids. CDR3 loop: CASSLDGLAGADTQYF. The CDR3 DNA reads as TGCGCCAGCAGCTTGGATGGGCTAGCGGGAGCGGATACGCAGTATTTT.